These 23 T cell receptor beta chains were all obtained from the same sample, sequenced in a study of blood T cell repertoires in COVID-19 (dated by TCRdb to 2020 to 2021). Receptor amplification or capture employed the immunoSEQ multiplex PCR assay. TCRdb stores this immuneACCESS table with in-frame sequences only. Part of the clones is absent; in the studies checked, under half of the shortfall reflects unresolved V genes, and no reason is known for the rest. The sample yields around 100,000 clones; around 91% were counted once. The ten largest clones capture over 6.5% of the sample. The sequenced sample was peripheral blood. The source is a man aged 18 to 30 with COVID-19, enrolled during active disease.

The chain uses TRBV2 and TRBJ2-3; TRBD2 matches 7 bases. Germline V gene data show CDR1 as SNHLY and CDR2 as FYNNEI. J lost 11 bases, V lost 8 bases, and 7 bases had no gene match. There are 11 residues in the CDR3. CDR3 loop: CASPIWGGQYF. CDR3 DNA sequence: TGTGCCAGCCCTATTTGGGGGGGGCAGTATTTT.

This chain connects TRBV29-1 to TRBJ2-7; 12 bases are a match to TRBD2. The CDR3 consists of 16 residues. Germline V CDR1 and CDR2: SQVTM, ANQGSEA. V gave up 5 bases and J gave up 1 base; unmatched junction bases: 9. CDR3 in amino acids: CSVRTPSGRESYEQYF. CDR3 nucleotide sequence: TGCAGCGTTCGAACCCCTAGCGGGAGGGAATCCTACGAGCAGTACTTC.

The V gene is TRBV11-3, the J gene TRBJ2-5, with 9 bases matching TRBD2. V lost 5 bases and J lost 3; bases outside the gene matches: 7. Germline V gene lookup returns CDR1 SGHNT and CDR2 YENEEA. The CDR3 extends over 15 amino acids. Here the CDR3 reads CASSQGGGREETQYF. CDR3 bases: TGTGCCAGCAGCCAGGGCGGCGGGAGGGAAGAGACCCAGTACTTC.

The DNA of the CDR3 is TGTGCCTGGATCTTGGCCCTCTACGAGCAGTACTTC. As protein: CAWILALYEQYF. The rearrangement joins TRBV30 to TRBJ2-7, with D hard to call. CDR3 length: 12 residues. V lost 4 bases and J 3 bases, leaving 10 bases between the germline ends. Germline V gives CDR1 GTSNPN, CDR2 SVGIG (reference sequence).

The CDR3 protein is CATSDPRQGDQPQHF. In DNA form, the CDR3 reads TGTGCCACCAGTGACCCGCGACAGGGCGATCAGCCCCAGCATTTT. The chain joins TRBV24-1 to TRBJ1-5; 7 bases map to TRBD1. The CDR3 is made up of 15 amino acids. CDR1 is KGHDR, CDR2 SFDVKD, per germline. With 4 bases clipped from V and 5 bases from J, the junction kept 7 bases outside the gene matches.

This chain links TRBV28 with TRBJ2-7, with 8 nucleotides matching TRBD2. Germline V gene sequence: CDR1 MDHEN, CDR2 SYDVKM. V lost 5 bases and J lost 2; bases outside the gene matches: 8. The CDR3 has 15 amino acids. The CDR3 region is CASSPILAGTYEQYF. The CDR3 nucleotides read TGTGCCAGCAGTCCCATCTTAGCGGGAACCTACGAGCAGTACTTC.

This clone was observed once. CDR3 coding DNA: TGTGCCAGCAGCTCCCGACAGGGGAATTCACCCCTCCACTTT. This encodes CASSSRQGNSPLHF. The genes are TRBV3-1 (or the pseudogene TRBV3-2) and TRBJ1-6, with 8 bases that match TRBD1. The CDR3 contains 14 residues. With V trimmed by 5 bases and J by 7 bases, 4 bases remained unmatched. The germline CDR1 and CDR2 sequences are LGHDT and YNNKEL (reference sequence).

The chain carries TRBV19 and TRBJ2-2; D possibly corresponds to TRBD1 (5 bases). CDR3 length: 14 amino acids. Germline CDR1 reads LNHDA; CDR2 reads SQIVND (reference sequence). The ends were cut back, 8 bases at V and 1 base at J, with 11 bases in the middle. The CDR3: CASSGDRNTGELFF. The CDR3 nucleotides are TGTGCCAGTTCAGGAGACAGGAACACCGGGGAGCTGTTTTTT.

V is TRBV6-2 or TRBV6-3 and J is TRBJ2-7; D perhaps matches TRBD1 (6 bases). The CDR3 has 15 amino acids. Trimming pared 4 bases from V and 5 bases from J, leaving 18 bases between. Germline V CDR1 and CDR2: MNHEY, SVGEGT. The DNA for the CDR3 is TGTGCCAGCAGTTCGTTTACAGGGTTGGGGAACGAGCAGTACTTC. Translation: CASSSFTGLGNEQYF.

V is TRBV5-4 and J is TRBJ2-5; 8 bases match TRBD1. CDR3 size: 15 residues. The V gene end was trimmed by 4 bases and the J gene end by 6 bases; junction bases not matched to a gene: 11. Germline-derived CDR1 and CDR2 are SGHNT and YYREEE (reference sequence). CDR3 sequence: CASSVGAGGGKTQYF. The DNA of the CDR3 is TGTGCCAGCAGCGTGGGTGCAGGGGGCGGAAAGACCCAGTACTTC.

This clone was seen once. This rearrangement joins TRBV3-1 (or the pseudogene TRBV3-2) to TRBJ2-2, with TRBD2 identical over 10 bases. Per the germline V gene, CDR1 is LGHDT and CDR2 is YNNKEL (reference sequence). The CDR3 sequence is 16 residues long. V lost 6 bases to trimming and J lost 2 bases; unmatched junction nucleotides: 6. Here the CDR3 reads CASSGLADYNTGELFF. The DNA of the CDR3 is TGTGCCAGCAGTGGACTAGCGGACTACAACACCGGGGAGCTGTTTTTT.

The V gene is TRBV7-9, the J gene TRBJ1-1, with D unclear. The CDR3 totals 15 residues. CDR1 SEHNR and CDR2 FQNEAQ come from the germline V gene (reference sequence). V gave up 5 bases and J gave up 1 base, with 14 bases separating them. Here the CDR3 DNA reads TGTGCCAGCAGCCCCCGGGCCCGGGAGAACACTGAAGCTTTCTTT. Translating it yields CASSPRARENTEAFF.

The rearrangement joins TRBV29-1 to TRBJ2-7, with D possibly TRBD2 on 5 matching bases. CDR1 and CDR2 (germline): SQVTM, ANQGSEA. There are 14 residues in the CDR3. Trimming cost V 4 bases and J 2 bases, with 15 bases left between them. The chain's CDR3 is CSVGRGPNPYEQYF. Here the CDR3 DNA reads TGCAGCGTTGGCCGGGGTCCCAACCCCTACGAGCAGTACTTC.

This chain uses TRBV4-3 with TRBJ1-2, with TRBD1 matching 9 bases. The CDR3 loop spans 15 amino acids. The J segment lost 5 bases and the V segment lost 4 bases, leaving 8 bases of the junction unmatched. Germline V gene sequence: CDR1 LGHNA, CDR2 YSLEER. In nucleotides, the CDR3 is TGCGCCAGCAGCCCGGGGACAGGGACCATTTATGGCTACACCTTC. It codes for CASSPGTGTIYGYTF.

The V call is TRBV25-1, the J call TRBJ2-1, with TRBD1 matching over 7 bases. The V gene end was trimmed by 6 bases and the J gene end by 12 bases; junction bases not matched to a gene: 8. CDR3 length: 12 residues. The germline gives CDR1 MGHDK, CDR2 SYGVNS. CDR3 nucleotides: TGTGCCAGCAGAGGACAGGCGAAAGCGCAGTTCTTC. The encoded protein is CASRGQAKAQFF.

The V and J genes are TRBV10-3 and TRBJ1-1; tentative D call: TRBD1 (5 bases). V was trimmed by 4 bases and J by 1 base, leaving 13 bases between them. CDR1 is ENHRY, CDR2 SYGVKD, per germline. The CDR3 extends over 15 amino acids. The chain's CDR3 is CAISGLTDSNTEAFF. As DNA, the CDR3 is TGTGCCATCAGTGGGTTGACAGACTCGAACACTGAAGCTTTCTTT.

The V gene is TRBV6-4, the J gene TRBJ2-6, with 7 bases aligning to TRBD1. The germline V gene has CDR1 MRHNA and CDR2 SNTAGT. The junction had 8 bases not matched to a gene; V was cut back by 5 bases and J by 4 bases. The CDR3 is 16 amino acids. The CDR3 spells CASSLTGDSGANVLTF. The CDR3 DNA follows: TGTGCCAGCAGTCTTACAGGGGATTCGGGGGCCAACGTCCTGACTTTC.

The chain couples TRBV5-1 to TRBJ2-2, with 9 bases identical to TRBD2. CDR3 length: 16 residues. Germline V gene data show CDR1 as SGHRS and CDR2 as YFSETQ. J gave up 4 bases and V 1 base, and 5 bases lay outside the gene matches. CDR3 DNA sequence: TGCGCCAGCAGCTTGATTGCGGGAGGGCGCACCGGGGAGCTGTTTTTT. Protein: CASSLIAGGRTGELFF.

J is TRBJ1-2 and V is TRBV30; 7 bases align to TRBD1. Looked up from germline, CDR1 is GTSNPN and CDR2 is SVGIG (reference sequence). This CDR3 has 12 amino acids. V shed 7 bases, J shed 4 bases, and the junction held 6 bases outside the gene matches. The CDR3 nucleotides are TGTGCCTACTGGGACAGCCCCTATGGCTACACCTTC. This codes for CAYWDSPYGYTF.

The gene calls are TRBV6-5 and TRBJ2-7; 8 nucleotides align to TRBD2. Trimming cost V 6 bases and J 1 base; bases outside gene matches: 5. CDR3 length: 14 amino acids. The germline CDR1 and CDR2 sequences are MNHEY and SVGAGI. CDR3 residues: CASSLTSVSYEQYF. CDR3 nucleotide sequence: TGTGCCAGCAGCCTGACTAGCGTATCCTACGAGCAGTACTTC.

This sequence joins TRBV5-1 and TRBJ2-2; tentative D call: TRBD2 (6 bases). V was trimmed by 2 bases and J by 5 bases, leaving 16 bases between them. This CDR3 has 16 residues. Germline CDR1 SGHRS, CDR2 YFSETQ. For the CDR3, the DNA is TGCGCCAGCAGCTTAAGCCCGTCTAGCGCTACCGGGGAGCTGTTTTTT. Amino acid sequence: CASSLSPSSATGELFF.

The V call is TRBV27, the J call TRBJ2-7, with D possibly TRBD1 on 6 matching bases. V dropped 7 bases and J dropped 0 bases, with 16 bases sitting between them. The CDR3 runs 15 residues. Germline CDR1 MNHEY, CDR2 SMNVEV (reference sequence). The CDR3 DNA reads as TGTGCCAGCACCCCTACGGGACATATCTCCTACGAGCAGTACTTC. This translates into CASTPTGHISYEQYF.

CDR3 residues: CASSSSGTGFQPQHF. The DNA for the CDR3 is TGTGCCAGCAGTTCCTCCGGGACAGGCTTTCAGCCCCAGCATTTT. The chain combines TRBV6-5 with TRBJ1-5, with 8 bases identical to TRBD1. V lost 4 bases to trimming and J lost 6 bases; unmatched junction nucleotides: 8. The germline gives CDR1 MNHEY, CDR2 SVGAGI. The CDR3 is made up of 15 amino acids.